A selection of T cell receptor beta chains follows, all from one sample in a study of cytomegalovirus exposure and HLA in healthy donors. TCRdb's copy holds only in-frame clones and misses some; the assay was immunoSEQ multiplex PCR. The sample holds about 150,000 clones; roughly 77% are singletons and the top ten take 1%. The sequenced material came from PBMCs. These receptor sequences come from a woman in her fifties or sixties in good health and CMV-seropositive. Both conserved end residues are part of each CDR3. D genes are given only for firm matches. A row's size may be missing; if present it is once, few, many or a size class.

J gene	clone size	V gene	D gene	CDR3 protein	CDR3 DNA
TRBJ1-4	-	TRBV28	TRBD1	CASNNRGREKLFF	TGTGCCAGCAATAACAGGGGGCGCGAAAAACTGTTTTTT
TRBJ2-7	once	TRBV4-2	TRBD2	CASSQEGIGTSSYEQYF	TGTGCCAGCAGCCAAGAAGGTATAGGGACTAGCAGCTACGAGCAGTACTTC
TRBJ2-3	once	TRBV7-2	TRBD2	CASSSGLAGGGDTQYF	TGTGCCAGCAGCTCCGGACTAGCGGGGGGTGGAGATACGCAGTATTTT
TRBJ2-5	-	TRBV21-1	-	CASSEGTLPGLAGIGGETQYF	TGTGCCAGCAGTGAGGGAACATTACCGGGACTAGCGGGAATTGGGGGAGAGACCCAGTACTTC
TRBJ1-2	-	TRBV7-6	-	CASSATTSNYGYTF	TGTGCCAGCAGCGCCACGACTTCCAACTATGGCTACACCTTC
TRBJ1-3	-	TRBV2	-	CASGGSFGRNTIYF	TGTGCCAGCGGGGGGTCGTTCGGCAGGAACACCATATATTTT
TRBJ2-7	-	TRBV2	TRBD1	CASYTGGSYEQYF	TGTGCCAGCTATACAGGGGGCTCCTACGAGCAGTACTTC
TRBJ1-2	-	TRBV9	-	CASSVEGYNGYTF	TGTGCCAGCAGCGTAGAGGGGTACAATGGCTACACCTTC
TRBJ2-3	-	TRBV9	TRBD2	CASSPQRGTLTDTQYF	TGTGCCAGCAGCCCGCAGCGGGGAACCCTCACAGATACGCAGTATTTT
TRBJ2-1	-	TRBV2	-	CASSGSSLSYNEQFF	TGTGCCAGCAGTGGGTCCAGTCTCTCCTACAATGAGCAGTTCTTC
TRBJ1-5	-	TRBV7-2	-	CASASRGNQPQHF	TGTGCCAGCGCTAGCCGGGGGAATCAGCCCCAGCATTTT
TRBJ2-1	-	TRBV14	TRBD1	CASRGTLSDWGRGNNEQFF	TGTGCCAGCAGGGGGACCCTCTCGGACTGGGGCAGGGGGAATAATGAGCAGTTCTTC
TRBJ1-6	-	TRBV27	-	CASSLGGVGSPLHF	TGTGCCAGCAGTTTAGGGGGGGTTGGTTCACCCCTCCACTTT
TRBJ2-1	-	TRBV6-6	-	CASRPDRSVNEQFF	TGTGCCAGCAGACCCGACAGGTCCGTCAATGAGCAGTTCTTC
TRBJ2-1	-	TRBV21-1	-	CARPKEGDRVNEQFF	TGTGCCAGACCCAAAGAAGGGGACAGGGTGAATGAGCAGTTCTTC
TRBJ2-3	-	TRBV9	-	CASSVAGGDTQYF	TGTGCCAGCAGCGTAGCCGGTGGAGATACGCAGTATTTT
TRBJ1-2	-	TRBV27	-	CASSLQGPYGYTF	TGTGCCAGCAGTTTGCAGGGGCCTTATGGCTACACCTTC
TRBJ1-5	-	TRBV15	-	CATSYQGNQPQHF	TGTGCCACCAGCTATCAGGGGAATCAGCCCCAGCATTTT
TRBJ1-5	-	TRBV25-1	-	CASRGIGVQPQHF	TGTGCCAGCAGGGGCATAGGTGTTCAGCCCCAGCATTTT
TRBJ1-2	-	TRBV4-1	TRBD1	CASSSITGAAWLCGYTF	TGCGCCAGCAGCTCAATCACAGGGGCCGCATGGTTGTGTGGCTACACCTTC
TRBJ2-3	-	TRBV5-4	-	CASSLPSGGGSTDTQYF	TGTGCCAGCAGCTTGCCCTCGGGTGGCGGTAGCACAGATACGCAGTATTTT
TRBJ2-7	-	TRBV7-9	TRBD1	CASSLGTGAYEQYF	TGTGCCAGCAGCTTAGGGACAGGGGCCTACGAGCAGTACTTC
TRBJ2-2	-	TRBV5-1	TRBD1	CASTTGTVPGELFF	TGCGCATCCACTACAGGGACAGTCCCCGGGGAGCTGTTTTTT
TRBJ2-1	-	TRBV5-1	TRBD2	CASSLRTSGSNEQFF	TGCGCCAGCTCTCTGAGAACTAGCGGGTCGAATGAGCAGTTCTTC
TRBJ2-1	-	TRBV9	-	CASSVRQLPLDEQFF	TGTGCCAGCAGCGTTCGACAGCTCCCCCTGGATGAGCAGTTCTTC
TRBJ2-7	-	TRBV5-4	TRBD1	CASSLTGGYEQYF	TGTGCCAGCAGCTTGACAGGGGGCTACGAGCAGTACTTC
TRBJ1-1	-	TRBV15	-	CATSRGGARDTEAFF	TGTGCCACCAGCAGAGGCGGGGCTAGGGACACTGAAGCTTTCTTT
TRBJ2-7	few	TRBV7-2	TRBD1	CASSHGTGDYEQYF	TGTGCCAGCAGCCACGGGACAGGTGACTACGAGCAGTACTTC
TRBJ2-1	-	TRBV12-5	-	CASGLVIGLGHNEQFF	TGTGCTAGTGGTTTGGTTATAGGGTTGGGGCACAATGAGCAGTTCTTC
TRBJ1-2	-	TRBV7-3	TRBD1	CASSPKGQTYGYTF	TGTGCCAGCAGTCCTAAGGGACAGACCTATGGCTACACCTTC
TRBJ2-7	-	TRBV10-3	-	CAISELVGTYEQYF	TGTGCCATCAGTGAGTTGGTCGGGACCTACGAGCAGTACTTC
TRBJ1-2	few	TRBV14	TRBD1	CASSQQGIYGYTF	TGTGCCAGCAGTCAACAGGGGATCTATGGCTACACCTTC
TRBJ1-3	once	TRBV19	-	CATSRAGTTGNTIYF	TGTGCTACCAGTAGAGCAGGGACAACTGGAAACACCATATATTTT
TRBJ2-3	few	TRBV5-1	-	CASSLGQTPDTQYF	TGCGCCAGCAGCTTGGGACAGACCCCAGATACGCAGTATTTT
TRBJ1-2	-	TRBV28	TRBD1	CASNPGQTNYGYTF	TGTGCCAGCAATCCGGGACAGACTAACTATGGCTACACCTTC
TRBJ1-3	-	TRBV18	TRBD1	CASSPLTPGQGSSGNTIYF	TGTGCCAGCTCACCGCTCACTCCGGGACAGGGGAGCTCTGGAAACACCATATATTTT
TRBJ2-1	-	TRBV18	TRBD2	CASSLRTSGYNEQFF	TGTGCCAGCTCACTTCGGACTAGCGGATACAATGAGCAGTTCTTC
TRBJ1-6	-	TRBV27	-	CASSLIGGHNSPLHF	TGTGCCAGCAGTTTGATAGGGGGTCACAATTCACCCCTCCACTTT
TRBJ1-1	-	TRBV18	-	CASSPPVNTEAFF	TGTGCCAGCTCACCTCCAGTGAACACTGAAGCTTTCTTT
TRBJ2-5	-	TRBV7-8	TRBD2	CASSMTSGVETQYF	TGTGCCAGCAGCATGACTAGCGGGGTAGAGACCCAGTACTTC
TRBJ2-3	-	TRBV2	-	CASSEIVSTDTQYF	TGTGCCAGCAGTGAAATCGTTAGCACAGATACGCAGTATTTT
TRBJ2-1	-	TRBV5-8	TRBD2	CASSLVAGVANEQFF	TGTGCCAGCAGCTTGGTAGCGGGAGTTGCAAATGAGCAGTTCTTC
TRBJ1-6	-	TRBV28	-	CASSFPGGSGNSPLHF	TGTGCCAGCAGTTTCCCCGGGGGATCGGGGAATTCACCCCTCCACTTT
TRBJ1-2	-	TRBV7-9	-	CASSLGPGVDGYTF	TGTGCCAGCAGCTTAGGCCCGGGGGTGGATGGCTACACCTTC
TRBJ2-1	-	TRBV28	TRBD2	CASSFRLAGVANEQFF	TGTGCCAGCAGTTTCCGGCTAGCGGGAGTCGCCAATGAGCAGTTCTTC
TRBJ1-5	-	TRBV29-1	-	CSVADSLGQPQHF	TGCAGCGTCGCGGACAGCCTCGGTCAGCCCCAGCATTTT